This T cell receptor beta chain came from a study of blood T cells in healthy people across ages. With a J-beta primer mix and a sample-barcoded 5' primer, a second PCR ran about 6 to 11 cycles. TCRdb called the 5' RACE reads again in MiXCR, with one record for every CDR3 protein. Among approximately 600,000 distinct CDR3 sequences, 58% were seen once, and the ten largest hold about two fifths. The sequenced sample was blood. The clonotype was recovered from a man in his sixties in good health.

The CDR3 here is CASRMFRGNTGELFF. The CDR3 nucleotides read TGCGCCTCACGTATGTTCAGGGGTAACACCGGGGAGCTGTTTTTT. This sequence joins TRBV5-1 and TRBJ2-2, with D perhaps TRBD1 (6 bases). The germline gives CDR1 SGHRS, CDR2 YFSETQ. The V end lost 10 bases, the J end lost 2 bases, and 18 bases lay between the germline ends. CDR3 length equals 15 residues.